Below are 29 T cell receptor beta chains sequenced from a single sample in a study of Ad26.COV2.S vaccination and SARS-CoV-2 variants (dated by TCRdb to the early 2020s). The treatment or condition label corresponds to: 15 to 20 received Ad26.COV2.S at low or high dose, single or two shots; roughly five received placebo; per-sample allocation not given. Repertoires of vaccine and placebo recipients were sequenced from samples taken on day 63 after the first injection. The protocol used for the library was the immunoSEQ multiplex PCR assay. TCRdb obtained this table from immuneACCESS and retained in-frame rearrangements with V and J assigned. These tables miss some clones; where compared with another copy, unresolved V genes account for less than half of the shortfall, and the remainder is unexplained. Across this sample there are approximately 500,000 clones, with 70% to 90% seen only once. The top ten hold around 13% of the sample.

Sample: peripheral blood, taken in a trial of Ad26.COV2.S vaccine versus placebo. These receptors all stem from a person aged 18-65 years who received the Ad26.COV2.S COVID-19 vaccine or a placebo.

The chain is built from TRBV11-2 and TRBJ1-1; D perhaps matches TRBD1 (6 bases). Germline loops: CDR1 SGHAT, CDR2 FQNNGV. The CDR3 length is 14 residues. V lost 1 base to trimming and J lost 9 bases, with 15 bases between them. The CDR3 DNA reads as TGTGCCAGCAGCTTAGGGACCACAGGGTCGAAAGCTTTCTTT. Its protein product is CASSLGTTGSKAFF.

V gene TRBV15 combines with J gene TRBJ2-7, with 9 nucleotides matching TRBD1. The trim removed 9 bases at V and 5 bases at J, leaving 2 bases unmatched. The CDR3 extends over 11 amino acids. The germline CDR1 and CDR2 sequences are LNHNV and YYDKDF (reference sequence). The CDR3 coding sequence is TGTGCCACGGGACAGGGAAACGAGCAGTACTTC. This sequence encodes CATGQGNEQYF.

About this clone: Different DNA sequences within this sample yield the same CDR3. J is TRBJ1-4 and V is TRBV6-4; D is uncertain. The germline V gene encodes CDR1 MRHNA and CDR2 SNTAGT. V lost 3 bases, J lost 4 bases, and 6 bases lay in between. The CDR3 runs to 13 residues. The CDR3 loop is CASSEGRNEKLFF. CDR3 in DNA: TGTGCCAGCAGTGAAGGTCGTAATGAAAAACTGTTTTTT.

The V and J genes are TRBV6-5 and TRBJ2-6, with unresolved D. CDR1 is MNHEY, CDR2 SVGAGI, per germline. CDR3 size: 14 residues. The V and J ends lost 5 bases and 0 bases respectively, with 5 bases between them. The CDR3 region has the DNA TGTGCCAGCAGTCAGAGCTCTGGGGCCAACGTCCTGACTTTC. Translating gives CASSQSSGANVLTF.

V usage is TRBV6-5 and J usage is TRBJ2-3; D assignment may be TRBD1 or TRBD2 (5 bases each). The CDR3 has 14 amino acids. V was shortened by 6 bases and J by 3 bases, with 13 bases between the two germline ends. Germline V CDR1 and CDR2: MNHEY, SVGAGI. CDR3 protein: CASSPDWGTDTQYF. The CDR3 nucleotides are TGTGCCAGCAGCCCCGATTGGGGGACAGATACGCAGTATTTT.

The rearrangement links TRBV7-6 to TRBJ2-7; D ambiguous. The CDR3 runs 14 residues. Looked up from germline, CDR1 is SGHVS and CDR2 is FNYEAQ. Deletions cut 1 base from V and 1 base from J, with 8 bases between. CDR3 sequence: CASSLDLTSYEQYF. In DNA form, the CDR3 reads TGTGCCAGCAGCTTAGATCTTACTTCCTACGAGCAGTACTTC.

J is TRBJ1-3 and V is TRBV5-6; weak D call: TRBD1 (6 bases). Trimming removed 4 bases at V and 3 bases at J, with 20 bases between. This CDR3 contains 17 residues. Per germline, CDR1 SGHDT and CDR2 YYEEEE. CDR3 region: CASSPRPGARYGNTIYF. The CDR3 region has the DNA TGTGCCAGCAGCCCCCGTCCGGGGGCGCGATATGGAAACACCATATATTTT.

This CDR3 is CASSEYRGANDYGYTF. CDR3 in DNA: TGTGCCAGCAGTGAATATCGGGGGGCGAACGACTATGGCTACACCTTC. The chain combines TRBV25-1 with TRBJ1-2; D might be TRBD1 (6 bases). Germline loops: CDR1 MGHDK, CDR2 SYGVNS. V was shortened by 0 bases and J by 3 bases, with 14 bases between the two germline ends. The CDR3 sequence is 16 residues long.

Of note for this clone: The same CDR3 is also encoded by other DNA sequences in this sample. The CDR3 protein is CASSLVGLASYEQYF. Written as DNA, the CDR3 is TGTGCCAGCAGCTTAGTTGGACTAGCCTCCTACGAGCAGTACTTC. The gene calls are TRBV7-2 and TRBJ2-7; 8 bases match TRBD2. With V trimmed by 1 base and J by 0 bases, 2 bases remained unmatched. CDR1 is SGHTA and CDR2 is FQGNSA in the germline V gene. This CDR3 region has 15 residues. Complete variable domain (other parts from reference TRBV7-2 and TRBJ2-7): GAGVSQSPSNKVTEKGKDVELRCDPISGHTALYWYRQSLGQGLEFLIYFQGNSAPDKSGLPSDRFSAERTGGSVSTLTIQRTQQEDSAVYLCASSLVGLASYEQYFGPGTRLTVT.

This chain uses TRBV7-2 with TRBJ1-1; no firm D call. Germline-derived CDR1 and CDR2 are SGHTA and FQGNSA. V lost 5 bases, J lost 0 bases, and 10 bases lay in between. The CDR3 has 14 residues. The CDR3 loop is CASSPERMNTEAFF. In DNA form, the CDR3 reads TGTGCCAGCAGCCCTGAACGGATGAACACTGAAGCTTTCTTT.

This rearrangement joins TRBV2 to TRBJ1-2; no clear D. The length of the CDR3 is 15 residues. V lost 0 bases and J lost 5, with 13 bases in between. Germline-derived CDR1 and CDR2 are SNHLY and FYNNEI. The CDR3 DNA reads TGTGCCAGCAGTGAAGCCCGGGCAGCCAGATATGGCTACACCTTC. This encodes CASSEARAARYGYTF.

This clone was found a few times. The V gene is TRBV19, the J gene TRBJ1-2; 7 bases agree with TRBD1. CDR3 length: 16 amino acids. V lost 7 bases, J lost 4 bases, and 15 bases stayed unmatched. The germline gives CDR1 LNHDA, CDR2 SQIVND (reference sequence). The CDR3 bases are TGTGCCAGTAAACCGGGACAGAAGAATGAAGGCTATGGCTACACCTTC. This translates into CASKPGQKNEGYGYTF. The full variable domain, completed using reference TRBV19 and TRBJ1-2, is DGGITQSPKYLFRKEGQNVTLSCEQNLNHDAMYWYRQDPGQGLRLIYYSQIVNDFQKGDIAEGYSVSREKKESFPLTVTSAQKNPTAFYLCASKPGQKNEGYGYTFGSGTRLTVV.

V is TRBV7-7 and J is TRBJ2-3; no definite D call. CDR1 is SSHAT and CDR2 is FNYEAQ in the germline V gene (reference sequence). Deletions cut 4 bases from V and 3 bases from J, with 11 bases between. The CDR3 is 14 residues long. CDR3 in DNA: TGTGCCAGCAGCTCCCTCGTACCGACAGATACGCAGTATTTT. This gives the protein CASSSLVPTDTQYF.

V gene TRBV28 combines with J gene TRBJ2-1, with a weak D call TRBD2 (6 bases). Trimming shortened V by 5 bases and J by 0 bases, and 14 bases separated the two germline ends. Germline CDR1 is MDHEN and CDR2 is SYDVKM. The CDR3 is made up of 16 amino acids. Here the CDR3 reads CASSPPGLSSYNEQFF. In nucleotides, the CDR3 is TGTGCCAGCAGTCCCCCGGGACTGAGCTCCTACAATGAGCAGTTCTTC.

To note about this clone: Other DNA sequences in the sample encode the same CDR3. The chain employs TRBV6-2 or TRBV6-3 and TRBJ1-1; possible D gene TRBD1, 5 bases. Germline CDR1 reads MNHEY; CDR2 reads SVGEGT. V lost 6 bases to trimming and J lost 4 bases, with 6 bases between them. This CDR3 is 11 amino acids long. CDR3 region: CASSQGTEAFF. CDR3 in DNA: TGTGCCAGCAGCCAGGGCACTGAAGCTTTCTTT.

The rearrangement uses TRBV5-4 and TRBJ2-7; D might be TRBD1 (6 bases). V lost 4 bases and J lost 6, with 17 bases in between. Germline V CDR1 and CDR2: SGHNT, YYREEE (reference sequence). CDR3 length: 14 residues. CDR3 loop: CASSLQGLGAEQYF. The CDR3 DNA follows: TGTGCCAGCAGCCTACAGGGCCTCGGGGCCGAGCAGTACTTC.

The CDR3 sequence: CASSQTGSDRPQHF. In nucleotides, the CDR3 is TGTGCCAGCTCACAGACAGGCTCAGATCGGCCCCAGCATTTT. This chain uses TRBV18 with TRBJ1-5; D is perhaps TRBD1 (6 bases). Trimming pared 4 bases from V and 9 bases from J, leaving 16 bases between. Germline V gives CDR1 KGHSH, CDR2 LQKENI. The CDR3 is made up of 14 amino acids.

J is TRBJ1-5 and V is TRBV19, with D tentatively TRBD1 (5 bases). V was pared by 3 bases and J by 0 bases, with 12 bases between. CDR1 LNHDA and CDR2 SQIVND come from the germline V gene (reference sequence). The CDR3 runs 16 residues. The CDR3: CASSIVQGGSNQPQHF. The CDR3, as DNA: TGTGCCAGTAGTATTGTGCAGGGTGGTAGCAATCAGCCCCAGCATTTT.

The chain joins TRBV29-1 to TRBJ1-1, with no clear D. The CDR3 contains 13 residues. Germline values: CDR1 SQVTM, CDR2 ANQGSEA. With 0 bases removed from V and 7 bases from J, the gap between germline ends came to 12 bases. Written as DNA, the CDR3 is TGCAGCGTTGAAGATAAAGCGTTCGGTGAAGCTTTCTTT. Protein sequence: CSVEDKAFGEAFF. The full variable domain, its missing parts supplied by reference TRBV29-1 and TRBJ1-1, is SAVISQKPSRDICQRGTSLTIQCQVDSQVTMMFWYRQQPGQSLTLIATANQGSEATYESGFVIDKFPISRPNLTFSTLTVSNMSPEDSSIYLCSVEDKAFGEAFFGQGTRLTVV.

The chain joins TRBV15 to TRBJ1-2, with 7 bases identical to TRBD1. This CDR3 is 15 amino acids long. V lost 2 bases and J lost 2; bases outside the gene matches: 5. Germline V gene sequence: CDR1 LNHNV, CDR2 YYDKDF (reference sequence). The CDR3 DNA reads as TGTGCCACCAGCAGAATCCGACAGGGAAACTATGGCTACACCTTC. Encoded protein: CATSRIRQGNYGYTF. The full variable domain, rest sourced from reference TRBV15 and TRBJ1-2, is DAMVIQNPRYQVTQFGKPVTLSCSQTLNHNVMYWYQQKSSQAPKLLFHYYDKDFNNEADTPDNFQSRRPNTSFCFLDIRSPGLGDTAMYLCATSRIRQGNYGYTFGSGTRLTVV.

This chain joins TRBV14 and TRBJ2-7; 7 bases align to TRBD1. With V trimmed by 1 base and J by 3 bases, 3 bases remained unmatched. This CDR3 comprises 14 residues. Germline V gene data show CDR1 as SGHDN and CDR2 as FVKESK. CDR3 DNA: TGTGCCAGCAGCCAAGTACCAGGGGGCTACGAGCAGTACTTC. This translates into CASSQVPGGYEQYF.

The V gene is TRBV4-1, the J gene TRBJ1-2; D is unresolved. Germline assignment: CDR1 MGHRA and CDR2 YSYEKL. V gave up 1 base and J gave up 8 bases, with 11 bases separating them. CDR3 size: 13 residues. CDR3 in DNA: TGCGCCAGCAGCCAAGCCCCAGCAAACGGCTACACCTTC. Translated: CASSQAPANGYTF.

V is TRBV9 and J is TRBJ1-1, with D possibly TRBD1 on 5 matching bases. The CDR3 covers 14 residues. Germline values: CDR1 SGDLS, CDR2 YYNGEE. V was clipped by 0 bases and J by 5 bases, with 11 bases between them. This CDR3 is CASSVAGVGTEAFF. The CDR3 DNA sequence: TGTGCCAGCAGCGTAGCGGGGGTAGGGACTGAAGCTTTCTTT.

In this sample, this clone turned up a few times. Here the CDR3 DNA reads TGTGCCAGCTCGCCCTCCGGGACAGGGGGCCCCTACACCTTC. Translated, it gives CASSPSGTGGPYTF. This rearrangement joins TRBV18 to TRBJ1-2; 12 nucleotides line up with TRBD1. The germline CDR1 and CDR2 sequences are KGHSH and LQKENI. Germline trimming cut 6 bases from V and 10 bases from J; bases unmatched to any gene: 9. The CDR3 is made up of 14 amino acids.

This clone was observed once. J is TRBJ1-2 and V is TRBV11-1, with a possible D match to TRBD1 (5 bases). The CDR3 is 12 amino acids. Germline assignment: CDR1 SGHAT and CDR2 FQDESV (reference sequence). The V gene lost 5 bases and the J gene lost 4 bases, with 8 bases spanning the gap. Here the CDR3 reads CASSRGFYGYTF. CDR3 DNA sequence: TGTGCCAGCAGCCGGGGCTTCTATGGCTACACCTTC.

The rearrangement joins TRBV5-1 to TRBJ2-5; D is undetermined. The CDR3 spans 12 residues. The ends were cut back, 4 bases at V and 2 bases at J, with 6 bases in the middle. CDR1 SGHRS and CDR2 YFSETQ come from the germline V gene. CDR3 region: CASSHNQETQYF. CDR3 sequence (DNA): TGCGCCAGCAGCCATAATCAAGAGACCCAGTACTTC. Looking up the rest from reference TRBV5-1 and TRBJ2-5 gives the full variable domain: KAGVTQTPRYLIKTRGQQVTLSCSPISGHRSVSWYQQTPGQGLQFLFEYFSETQRNKGNFPGRFSGRQFSNSRSEMNVSTLELGDSALYLCASSHNQETQYFGPGTRLLVL.

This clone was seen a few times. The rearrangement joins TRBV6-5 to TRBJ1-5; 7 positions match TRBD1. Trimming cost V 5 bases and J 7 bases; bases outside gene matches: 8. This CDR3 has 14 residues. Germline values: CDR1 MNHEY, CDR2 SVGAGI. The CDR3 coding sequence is TGTGCCAGCAGTCCCCGGACAGGAATCCAGCCCCAGCATTTT. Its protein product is CASSPRTGIQPQHF.

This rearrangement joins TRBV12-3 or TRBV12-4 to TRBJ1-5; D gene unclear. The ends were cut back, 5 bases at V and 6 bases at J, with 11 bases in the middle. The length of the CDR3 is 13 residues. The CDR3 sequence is CASSNRTGQPQHF. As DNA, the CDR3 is TGTGCCAGCAGTAACCGGACCGGTCAGCCCCAGCATTTT.

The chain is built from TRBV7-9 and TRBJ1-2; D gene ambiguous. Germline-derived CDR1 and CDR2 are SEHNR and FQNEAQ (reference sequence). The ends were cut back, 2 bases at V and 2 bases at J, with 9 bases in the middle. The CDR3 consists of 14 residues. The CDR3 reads CASSLSLLNYGYTF. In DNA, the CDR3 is TGTGCCAGCAGCTTAAGTTTGCTCAACTATGGCTACACCTTC.